The present entry profiles one T cell receptor (beta chain) with its context. Its antigen remains unidentified. TCRdb's copy holds only in-frame clones and misses some; the assay was immunoSEQ multiplex PCR. The table records about 140,000 clones, roughly 90% of them present only once. The CDR3 has 11 amino acids. Germline lookup yields CDR1 MDHEN and CDR2 SYDVKM. The V end lost 8 bases, the J end lost 0 bases, and 4 bases lay between the germline ends. This sample was included in a study of T cell responses to AZD1222 COVID-19 vaccine. Study results and caveats: No repertoire was sampled before or during the peak T cell response, only after it.

The chain recombines TRBV28 with TRBJ1-1; D ambiguous. The sequencing used peripheral blood, collected on day 0 of AZD1222 vaccination. The sequence was obtained from an adult in good health. The CDR3 coding sequence is TGTGCCAGCTACTTGAACACTGAAGCTTTCTTT. It translates to CASYLNTEAFF.